These T cell receptor beta chains were read from a single sample in a study of CD4 T cell repertoires in COVID-19. The protocol was immunoSEQ multiplex PCR, while the TCRdb copy is restricted to in-frame clones and leaves out a portion. The sample yields 20,000 or so clones, roughly 84% seen once. Sequenced material: central memory CD4+ T cells from blood, taken before the COVID-19 pandemic. The source is a human donor who had COVID-19. CDR3s include the opening cysteine and the closing phenylalanine or tryptophan. Fields, in order: clone size, V gene, D gene, J gene, CDR3 DNA, CDR3 protein. The D gene is left open where the match is weak. Expanded clones get a size class; other rows say once, few or many, or leave the size out.

abundance: NA; v_gene: TRBV10-3; d_gene: NA; j_gene: TRBJ2-3; CDR3nt: TGTGCCATCACCCAGGAGACTAGGGCAGATACGCAGTATTTT; CDR3aa: CAITQETRADTQYF
abundance: NA; v_gene: TRBV19; d_gene: NA; j_gene: TRBJ1-5; CDR3nt: TGTGCCAGTAGTAGGCGGACAGATAATCAGCCCCAGCATTTT; CDR3aa: CASSRRTDNQPQHF
abundance: NA; v_gene: TRBV11-3; d_gene: NA; j_gene: TRBJ2-3; CDR3nt: TGTGCCAGCAGCTTAAATAGCATCACAGATACGCAGTATTTT; CDR3aa: CASSLNSITDTQYF
abundance: NA; v_gene: TRBV11-2; d_gene: TRBD1; j_gene: TRBJ2-6; CDR3nt: TGTGCCAGCAGCTTAGTGGGACAGAGCTCTGGGGCCAACGTCCTGACTTTC; CDR3aa: CASSLVGQSSGANVLTF
abundance: NA; v_gene: TRBV10-3; d_gene: TRBD2; j_gene: TRBJ2-3; CDR3nt: TGTGCCATCAGTTCCGGACTAGCGGGAGCTGGACGAGGCACAGATACGCAGTATTTT; CDR3aa: CAISSGLAGAGRGTDTQYF
abundance: NA; v_gene: TRBV5-1; d_gene: NA; j_gene: TRBJ2-7; CDR3nt: TGCGCCAGCAGCTTGCGACTCCTTGGCGGGGACCCCACAAGCTCCTACGAGCAGTACTTC; CDR3aa: CASSLRLLGGDPTSSYEQYF
abundance: NA; v_gene: TRBV18; d_gene: NA; j_gene: TRBJ2-2; CDR3nt: TGTGCCAGCTCACCAGTGACACCTTTAGGCGGGGAGCTGTTTTTT; CDR3aa: CASSPVTPLGGELFF
abundance: NA; v_gene: TRBV7-2; d_gene: NA; j_gene: TRBJ1-2; CDR3nt: TGTGCCAGCAGCTTGGGCTCAGCTAGGGGCTATGGCTACACCTTC; CDR3aa: CASSLGSARGYGYTF
abundance: NA; v_gene: TRBV5-4; d_gene: NA; j_gene: TRBJ2-2; CDR3nt: TGTGCCAGCAGCTTGGACGGGGGGGAGCTGTTTTTT; CDR3aa: CASSLDGGELFF
abundance: NA; v_gene: TRBV7-2; d_gene: NA; j_gene: TRBJ1-5; CDR3nt: TGTGCCAGCAGCCGTGCGGGGGGCAATCAGCCCCAGCATTTT; CDR3aa: CASSRAGGNQPQHF
abundance: NA; v_gene: TRBV28; d_gene: NA; j_gene: TRBJ1-1; CDR3nt: TGTGCCAGCAGTTTTACGGGTTACACTGAAGCTTTCTTT; CDR3aa: CASSFTGYTEAFF
abundance: once; v_gene: TRBV5-6; d_gene: TRBD2; j_gene: TRBJ2-5; CDR3nt: TGTGCCAGCAGCCCCCGCATTGGACTAGCGGGAGACTCAGAGACCCAGTACTTC; CDR3aa: CASSPRIGLAGDSETQYF
abundance: NA; v_gene: TRBV5-1; d_gene: TRBD1; j_gene: TRBJ2-3; CDR3nt: TGCGCCAGCAGCTTACAAGACAGGGTTTCAGATACGCAGTATTTT; CDR3aa: CASSLQDRVSDTQYF
abundance: NA; v_gene: TRBV25-1; d_gene: NA; j_gene: TRBJ2-7; CDR3nt: TGTGCCAGCAGTGAGCACACAAGCTACGAGCAGTACTTC; CDR3aa: CASSEHTSYEQYF
abundance: NA; v_gene: TRBV6-4; d_gene: TRBD1; j_gene: TRBJ2-5; CDR3nt: TGTGCCAGCAGCCTGACAGGGGGAAAGGGGGAGACCCAGTACTTC; CDR3aa: CASSLTGGKGETQYF
abundance: NA; v_gene: TRBV10-3; d_gene: TRBD2; j_gene: TRBJ2-1; CDR3nt: TGTGCCATCAACCGGCGGGGGGGCACGGGTGAGCAGTTCTTC; CDR3aa: CAINRRGGTGEQFF
abundance: NA; v_gene: TRBV7-6; d_gene: TRBD1; j_gene: TRBJ2-1; CDR3nt: TGTGCCAGCAGTCAGGGACAGAGATGGTACAATGAGCAGTTCTTC; CDR3aa: CASSQGQRWYNEQFF
abundance: NA; v_gene: TRBV19; d_gene: NA; j_gene: TRBJ2-4; CDR3nt: TGTGCCAGTAGTATCCCCAGGGTCAAAAACATTCAGTACTTC; CDR3aa: CASSIPRVKNIQYF
abundance: NA; v_gene: TRBV28; d_gene: NA; j_gene: TRBJ2-2; CDR3nt: TGTGCCAGCAGGACTGAGGGAGCCAGAAAAAACACCGGGGAGCTGTTTTTT; CDR3aa: CASRTEGARKNTGELFF